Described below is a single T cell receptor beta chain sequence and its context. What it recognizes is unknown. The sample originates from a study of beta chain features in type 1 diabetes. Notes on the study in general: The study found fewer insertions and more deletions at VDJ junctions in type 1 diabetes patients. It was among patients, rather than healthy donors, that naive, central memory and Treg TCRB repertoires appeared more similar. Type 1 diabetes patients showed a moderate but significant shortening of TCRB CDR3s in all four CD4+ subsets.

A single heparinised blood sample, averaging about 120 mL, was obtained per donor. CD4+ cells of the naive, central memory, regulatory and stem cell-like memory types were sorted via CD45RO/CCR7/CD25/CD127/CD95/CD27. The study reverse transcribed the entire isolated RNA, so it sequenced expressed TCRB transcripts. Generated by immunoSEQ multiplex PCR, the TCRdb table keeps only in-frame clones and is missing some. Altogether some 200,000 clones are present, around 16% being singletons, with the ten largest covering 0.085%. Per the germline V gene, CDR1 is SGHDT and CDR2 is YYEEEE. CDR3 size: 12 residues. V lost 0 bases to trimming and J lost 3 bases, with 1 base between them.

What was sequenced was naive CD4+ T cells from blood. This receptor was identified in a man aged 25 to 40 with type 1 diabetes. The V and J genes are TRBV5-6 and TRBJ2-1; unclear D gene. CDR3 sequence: CASSLVYNEQFF. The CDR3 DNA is TGTGCCAGCAGCTTGGTCTACAATGAGCAGTTCTTC.